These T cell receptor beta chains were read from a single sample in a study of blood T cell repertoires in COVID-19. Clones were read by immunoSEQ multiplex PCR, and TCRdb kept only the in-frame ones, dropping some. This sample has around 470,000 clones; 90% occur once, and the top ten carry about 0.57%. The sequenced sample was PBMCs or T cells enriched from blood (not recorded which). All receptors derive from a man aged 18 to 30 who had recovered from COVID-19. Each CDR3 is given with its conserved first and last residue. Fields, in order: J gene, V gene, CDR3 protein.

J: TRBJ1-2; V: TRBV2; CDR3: CASSSTENYGYTF
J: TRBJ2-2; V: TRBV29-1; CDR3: CSVGAGGITGELFF
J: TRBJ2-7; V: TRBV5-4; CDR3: CASSLSGRAVEQYF
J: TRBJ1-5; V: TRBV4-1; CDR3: CASSQRVFGDRRSNQPQHF
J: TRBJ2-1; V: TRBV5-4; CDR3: CASSLGWQGSYNEQFF
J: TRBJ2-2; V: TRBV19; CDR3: CASSMARTGKTGELFF
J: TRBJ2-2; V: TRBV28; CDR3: CASRRSGTYGELFF
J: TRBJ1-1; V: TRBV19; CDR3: CASSNPNRGLNTEAFF
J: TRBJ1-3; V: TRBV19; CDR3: CASRGLSGNTIYF
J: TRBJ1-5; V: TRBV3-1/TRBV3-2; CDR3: CASSPGQGGQPQHF
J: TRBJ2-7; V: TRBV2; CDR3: CASTRGTGREQYF
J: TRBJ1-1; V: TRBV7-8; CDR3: CASSFLTQFGEAFF
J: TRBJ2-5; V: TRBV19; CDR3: CASAGPVLETQYF
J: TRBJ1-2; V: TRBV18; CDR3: CASSPGITGRAYGYTF
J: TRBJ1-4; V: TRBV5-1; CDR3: CASSSLQGAFKKLFF
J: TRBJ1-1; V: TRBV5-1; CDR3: CASSLAGVEKAFF
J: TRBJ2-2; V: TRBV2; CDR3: CASGGLAGLPGELFF
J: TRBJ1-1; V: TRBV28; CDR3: CASPGGTEAFF
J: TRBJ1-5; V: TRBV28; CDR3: CASNSGDQPQHF
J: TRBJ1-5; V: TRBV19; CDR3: CASSIFAGERNQPQHF
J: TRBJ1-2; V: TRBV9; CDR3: CASSLGGRNHGYTF
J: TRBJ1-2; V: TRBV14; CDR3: CASSQLRNYGYTF
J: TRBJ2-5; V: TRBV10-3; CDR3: CAISGQIQETQYF
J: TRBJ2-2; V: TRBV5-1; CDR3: CASSSKIAGAPSTITGELFF
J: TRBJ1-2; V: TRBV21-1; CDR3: CASSTSNPDRVGESYGYTF
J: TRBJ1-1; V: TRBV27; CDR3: CASSFGGGGIEAFF
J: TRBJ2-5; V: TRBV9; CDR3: CASSVDARGKETQYF
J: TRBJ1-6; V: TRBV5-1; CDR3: CASSSTGTARSPLHF
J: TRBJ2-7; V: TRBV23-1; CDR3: CAGWTGQGLEQYF
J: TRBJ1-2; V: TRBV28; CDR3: CASSPQGFSNYGYTF
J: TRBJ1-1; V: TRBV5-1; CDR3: CASSLAVGPQGFNTEAFF
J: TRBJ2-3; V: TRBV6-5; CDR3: CASRSVAGGTDTQYF
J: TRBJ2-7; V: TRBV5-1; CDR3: CASSIGTTSYEQYF
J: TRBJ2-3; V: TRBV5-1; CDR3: CASSLYQGTDTQYF
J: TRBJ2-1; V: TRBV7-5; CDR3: CVRREGTYNEQFF
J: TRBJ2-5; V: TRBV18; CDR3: CASSRTTGDVETQYF
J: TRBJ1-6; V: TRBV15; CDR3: CATSRAGQGSSPLHF
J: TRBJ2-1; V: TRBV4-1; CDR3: CASSQVQNEQFF
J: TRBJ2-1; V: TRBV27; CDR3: CASSPLAGSYNEQFF
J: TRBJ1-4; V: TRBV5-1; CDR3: CASSLGQGNEKLFF